Sequencing of this T cell receptor beta chain was carried out in a study of blood T cell repertoires in COVID-19 (dated by TCRdb to 2019 to 2021). Background on the whole study: Collaborator samples came from the United States, Italy and Spain and covered acute and convalescent phases of COVID-19. Where available, HLA class I and class II types were taken from metadata supplied by the sample provider and were not determined by assay-based typing. The material from the prospective study consisted of cDNA or gDNA derived from T cells, B-cell-depleted T cells, or PBMCs. The sample metadata nearly always contained a de-identified subject ID, COVID-19 status, age in years and sex. The samples were drawn from the first 160 participants of the ongoing ImmuneRACE study and from some 1,300 subjects provided by 6 global collaborators. Subjects who had been exposed to COVID-19, were actively infected with it, or had recovered from it provided the deeply sampled blood TCRbeta repertoires that made up the dataset. The repertoires were released in a freely available public database meant as a resource for research on the immune response to SARS-CoV-2. The paper as a whole reports these results and caveats: Clinical and demographic metadata were provided uncurated, with the amount varying by source and participant.

To note about this clone: Which antigen it targets is not known. No much larger clone is present one base from it, and per-base qualities are unavailable.

The collaborating institutions used their own protocols to collect whole blood in K2EDTA tubes. For TCRbeta analysis, collaborators shipped samples in one of three forms: frozen whole blood, isolated PBMCs, or DNA extracted from either of those sample types. From the cysteine up to the phenylalanine, the CDR3 has a length of 15 residues. Kept here is only the CDR3 DNA, which spans 45 bases and is read in frame from base 1. In the germline V gene (reference sequence), CDR1 corresponds to SGHNT and CDR2 to YYREEE. After removal of 4 bases from V and 0 bases from J, the junction retains 4 bases not matched to a gene. The immunoSEQ Assay, a bias-controlled multiplex PCR, was used to amplify TCRbeta CDR3 regions from genomic DNA. On the study's bioinformatics: The number of nucleated cells in each sample was estimated by amplification of reference gene primers within the assay. Sequence reads were collapsed and filtered to measure the absolute abundance of every unique TCRbeta CDR3 rearrangement. For each sample, productive Simpson clonality was calculated as the square root of Simpson's diversity index across productive rearrangements. This is the immuneACCESS table as TCRdb keeps it, with only in-frame sequences that have V and J called. A part of the clones is gone; compared with another copy, unresolved V genes explain less than half, and the rest is unexplained. Clonal size and the V and J genes are those of that table, whereas D and trimming came from the DNA. This sample holds some 190,000 clones; approximately 81% were observed only once. The ten largest make up around 5.2% of the sample.

The clonotype comes from a woman older than 75 with acute or convalescent COVID-19. This chain joins TRBV5-4 to TRBJ1-3, and 7 junctional nucleotides match TRBD1. Sequencing was carried out using peripheral blood. The DNA sequence reads TGTGCCAGCAGCAGAGGGGGCGCCTCTGGAAACACCATATATTTT. It translates to CASSRGGASGNTIYF.